This TCR beta chain was captured by sequencing in a study of cytomegalovirus exposure and HLA in healthy donors. CDR1 and CDR2 (germline): SNHLY, FYNNEI. V dropped 6 bases and J dropped 3 bases, with 15 bases sitting between them. The CDR3 has 15 residues. Sequencing was performed with immunoSEQ multiplex PCR; in TCRdb, only in-frame clones are kept and a portion is missing. The sample shows approximately 98,000 clones, around 82% of them seen only once. This clone was seen a few times. The antigen is not known. General study findings and limits: The finding came from a later analysis; first-cohort TCR clusters tended to co-occur in the 130 or so validation repertoires.

The chain uses TRBV2 and TRBJ1-5; D might be TRBD1 (5 bases). The sequencing input was PBMCs. The clonotype originates from a woman aged 18-29 years in good health and CMV-seronegative. CDR3 DNA: TGTGCCAGCAGCATTGGAGGGGAAATCAATCAGCCCCAGCATTTT. It codes for CASSIGGEINQPQHF.